The clone carrying this T cell receptor beta chain has only one observation. The antigen remains unidentified. The data are from a study of OX40 agonist ivuxolimab in advanced cancers. For the study at large: Three patients showed partial responses: one hepatocellular carcinoma and two cutaneous melanoma cases. Study-level findings and limits: No antigen was identified for the clonally expanded peripheral T cells.

This table comes from immunoSEQ multiplex PCR, and its TCRdb copy is limited to in-frame clones, with some not included. The sample has about 52,000 clones, 90% to 95% seen once. With V trimmed by 7 bases and J by 7 bases, 8 bases remained unmatched. Germline lookup yields CDR1 SQVTM and CDR2 ANQGSEA. CDR3 size: 14 residues. Sequencing used CD4+ or CD8+ T cells sorted from blood, obtained in a trial of the OX40 agonist ivuxolimab. The source of this sequence is an adult with an advanced solid tumor such as melanoma, head and neck, liver or kidney cancer. The chain joins TRBV29-1 to TRBJ2-1; 12 bases match TRBD2. The CDR3 loop reads CSARLAGVRNEQFF. The CDR3 nucleotides are TGCAGCGCACGACTAGCGGGAGTTAGGAATGAGCAGTTCTTC.